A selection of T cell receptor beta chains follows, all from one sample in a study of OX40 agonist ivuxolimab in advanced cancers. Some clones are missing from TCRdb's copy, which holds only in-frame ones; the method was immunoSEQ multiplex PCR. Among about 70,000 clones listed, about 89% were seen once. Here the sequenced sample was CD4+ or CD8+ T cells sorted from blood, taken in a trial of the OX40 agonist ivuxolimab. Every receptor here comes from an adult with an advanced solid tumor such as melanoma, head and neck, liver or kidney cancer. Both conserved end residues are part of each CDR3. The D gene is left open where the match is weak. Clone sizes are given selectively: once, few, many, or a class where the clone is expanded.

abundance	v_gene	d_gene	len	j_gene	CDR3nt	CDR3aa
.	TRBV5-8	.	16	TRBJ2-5	TGTGCCAGCAGCTTGGCCGGGGAAGGGGTTGAGGAGACCCAGTACTTC	CASSLAGEGVEETQYF
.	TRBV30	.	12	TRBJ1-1	TGTGCCTGGAGGATGATGAACACTGAAGCTTTCTTT	CAWRMMNTEAFF
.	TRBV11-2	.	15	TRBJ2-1	TGTGCCAGCAGCTTAACGGACCCCACCTACAATGAGCAGTTCTTC	CASSLTDPTYNEQFF
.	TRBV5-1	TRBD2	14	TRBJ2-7	TGCGCCAGCAAGGAGCGGGAGGGCCCGGGCGAGCAGTACTTC	CASKEREGPGEQYF
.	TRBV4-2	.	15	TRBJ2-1	TGTGCCAGCAGCCCTCAGGGGCTAGCGATCAATGAGCAGTTCTTC	CASSPQGLAINEQFF
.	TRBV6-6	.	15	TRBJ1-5	TGTGCCAGCAGTTACCGGACAGATAGCAATCAGCCCCAGCATTTT	CASSYRTDSNQPQHF
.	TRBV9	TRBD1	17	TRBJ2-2	TGTGCCAGCAGCTTAGGGGGAGGACAGGGGGCCACCGGGGAGCTGTTTTTT	CASSLGGGQGATGELFF
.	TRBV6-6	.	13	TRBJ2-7	TGTGCCAGCAGTTACCGCCGTTCGAACGAGCAGTACTTC	CASSYRRSNEQYF
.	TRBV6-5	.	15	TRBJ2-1	TGTGCCAGCAGTTACGAGGACCCCTCCTACAATGAGCAGTTCTTC	CASSYEDPSYNEQFF
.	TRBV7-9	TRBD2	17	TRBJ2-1	TGTGCCAGCAGCCCCCGGCGGGGGTGGAGCTCCTACAATGAGCAGTTCTTC	CASSPRRGWSSYNEQFF
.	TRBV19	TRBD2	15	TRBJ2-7	TGTGCCAGTAGCCCGCCGGGAGGGAGGGCCGGAGAGCAGTACTTC	CASSPPGGRAGEQYF
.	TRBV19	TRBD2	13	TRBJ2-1	TGTGCCAGTAGGCTAGCGGGGGACAATGAGCAGTTCTTC	CASRLAGDNEQFF
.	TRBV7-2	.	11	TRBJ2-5	TGTGCCAGCAGCGCCGGGGAGACCCAGTACTTC	CASSAGETQYF
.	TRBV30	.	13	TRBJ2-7	TGTGCCTGGACCGGGATGGCGACCTCCGAGCAGTACTTC	CAWTGMATSEQYF
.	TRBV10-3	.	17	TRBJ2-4	TGTGCCATCAGTGAGTCCTTGGTAGAGCTAGCCAAAAACATTCAGTACTTC	CAISESLVELAKNIQYF
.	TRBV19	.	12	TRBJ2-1	TGTGCCAGTAGTATAGCGCTCAATGAGCAGTTCTTC	CASSIALNEQFF
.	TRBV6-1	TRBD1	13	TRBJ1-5	TGTGCCAGTAGGACAGGGCTGGGACAGCCCCAGCATTTT	CASRTGLGQPQHF
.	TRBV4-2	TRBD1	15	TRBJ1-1	TGTGCCAGCAGCTTATGGTCAGCAGGGGGAACTGAAGCTTTCTTT	CASSLWSAGGTEAFF
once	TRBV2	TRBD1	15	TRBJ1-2	TGTGCCAGCAGTGGTGAGGGGGCGCGGGATTATGGCTACACCTTC	CASSGEGARDYGYTF
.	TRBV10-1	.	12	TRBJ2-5	TGCGCCAGCAGTGACGCGGGAGAGACCCAGTACTTC	CASSDAGETQYF
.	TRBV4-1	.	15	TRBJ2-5	TGCGCCAGCAGCCAAGATCTGCTAGCCGGGGAGACCCAGTACTTC	CASSQDLLAGETQYF
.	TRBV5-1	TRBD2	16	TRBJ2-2	TGCGCCAGCAGCTTGTCCACTAGCGGGAGAACCGGGGAGCTGTTTTTT	CASSLSTSGRTGELFF
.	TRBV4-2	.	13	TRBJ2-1	TGTGCCAGCAGCCAATCGACCGTCGATGAGCAGTTCTTC	CASSQSTVDEQFF
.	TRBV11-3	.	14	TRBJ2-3	TGTGCCAGCAGCTTACCGATTAGGACAGATACGCAGTATTTT	CASSLPIRTDTQYF
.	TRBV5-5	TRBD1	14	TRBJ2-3	TGTGCCAGCAGCCTGGGACAGGGCGCGGATACGCAGTATTTT	CASSLGQGADTQYF
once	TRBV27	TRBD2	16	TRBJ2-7	TGTGCCAGCAGTTTATTCCCAAGCGGGAGTGTCTACGAGCAGTACTTC	CASSLFPSGSVYEQYF
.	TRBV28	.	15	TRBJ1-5	TGTGCCAGCAGTTTGGGGTGGGGTGGCAATCAGCCCCAGCATTTT	CASSLGWGGNQPQHF
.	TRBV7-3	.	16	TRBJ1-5	TGTGCCAGGGACAAGGGTTGGGGTTATAGCAATCAGCCCCAGCATTTT	CARDKGWGYSNQPQHF
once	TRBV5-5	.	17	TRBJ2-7	TGTGCCAGCAGCTTCTCCGTGGGACGGGCCACTGGGTACGAGCAGTACTTC	CASSFSVGRATGYEQYF